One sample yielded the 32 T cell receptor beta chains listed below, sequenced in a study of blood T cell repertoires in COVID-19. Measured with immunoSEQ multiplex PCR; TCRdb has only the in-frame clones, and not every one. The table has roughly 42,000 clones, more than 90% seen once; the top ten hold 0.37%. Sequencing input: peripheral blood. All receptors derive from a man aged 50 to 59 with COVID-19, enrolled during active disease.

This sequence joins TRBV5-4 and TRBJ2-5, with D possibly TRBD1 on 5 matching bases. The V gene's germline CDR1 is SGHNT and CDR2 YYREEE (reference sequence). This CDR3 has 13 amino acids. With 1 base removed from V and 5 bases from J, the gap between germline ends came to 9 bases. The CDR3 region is CASSLYGAETQYF. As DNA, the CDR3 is TGTGCCAGCAGCTTGTATGGGGCGGAGACCCAGTACTTC.

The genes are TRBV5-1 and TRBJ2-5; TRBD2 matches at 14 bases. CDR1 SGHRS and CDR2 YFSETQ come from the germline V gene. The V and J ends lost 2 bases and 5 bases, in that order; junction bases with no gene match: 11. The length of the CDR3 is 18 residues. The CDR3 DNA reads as TGCGCCAGCAGCTTCGGGACTAGCGGGAGACCGTCCGAGGAGACCCAGTACTTC. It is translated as CASSFGTSGRPSEETQYF.

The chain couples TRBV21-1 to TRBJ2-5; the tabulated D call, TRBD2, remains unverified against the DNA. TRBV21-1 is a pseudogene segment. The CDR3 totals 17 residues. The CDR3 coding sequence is TGTGCCAGCAGCAAAGATCGGGGAACAGAACAAGAAGAGACCCAGTACTTC. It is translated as CASSKDRGTEQEETQYF.

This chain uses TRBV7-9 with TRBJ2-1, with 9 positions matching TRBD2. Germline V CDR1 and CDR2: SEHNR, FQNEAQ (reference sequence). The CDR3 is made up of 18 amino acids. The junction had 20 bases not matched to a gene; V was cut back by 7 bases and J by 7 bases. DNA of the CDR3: TGTGCCAGCACTGAGGACTTGGTGGGTAGCGGGAGAAGGAATGAGCAGTTCTTC. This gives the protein CASTEDLVGSGRRNEQFF.

The chain's CDR3 is CASSPTRGYGNTIYF. CDR3 DNA: TGTGCCAGCAGCCCCACAAGGGGGTACGGAAACACCATATATTTT. The chain has TRBV7-2 and TRBJ1-3; D perhaps matches TRBD1 (6 bases). Trimming removed 5 bases at V and 4 bases at J, with 15 bases between. Germline CDR1 and CDR2: SGHTA and FQGNSA. This CDR3 region has 15 residues.

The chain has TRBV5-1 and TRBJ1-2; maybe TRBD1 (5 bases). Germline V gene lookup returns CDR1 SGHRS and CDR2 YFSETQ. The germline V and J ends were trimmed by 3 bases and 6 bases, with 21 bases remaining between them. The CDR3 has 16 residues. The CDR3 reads CASSSLQIQGTDGYTF. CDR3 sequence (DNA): TGCGCCAGCAGCTCCCTTCAGATTCAGGGCACGGATGGCTACACCTTC.

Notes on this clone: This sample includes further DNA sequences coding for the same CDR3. The CDR3 loop reads CATSDGQGYGYTF. DNA of the CDR3: TGTGCCACCAGTGATGGACAGGGCTATGGCTACACCTTC. This chain uses TRBV24-1 with TRBJ1-2; 8 nucleotides line up with TRBD1. The CDR3 consists of 13 residues. Germline loops: CDR1 KGHDR, CDR2 SFDVKD. Trimming cost V 3 bases and J 4 bases; bases outside gene matches: 0.

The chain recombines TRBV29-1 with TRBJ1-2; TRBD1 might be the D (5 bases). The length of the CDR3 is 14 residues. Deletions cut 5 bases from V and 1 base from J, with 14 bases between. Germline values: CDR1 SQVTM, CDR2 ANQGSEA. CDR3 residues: CSVQFQGLNYGYTF. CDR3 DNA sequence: TGCAGCGTTCAGTTCCAGGGTCTTAACTATGGCTACACCTTC.

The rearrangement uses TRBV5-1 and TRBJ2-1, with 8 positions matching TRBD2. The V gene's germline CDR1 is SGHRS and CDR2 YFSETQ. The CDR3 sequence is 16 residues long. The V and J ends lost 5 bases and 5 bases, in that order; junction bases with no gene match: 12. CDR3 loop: CASRMFGLAGNNEQFF. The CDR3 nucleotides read TGCGCCAGCAGAATGTTCGGGCTAGCGGGTAACAATGAGCAGTTCTTC.

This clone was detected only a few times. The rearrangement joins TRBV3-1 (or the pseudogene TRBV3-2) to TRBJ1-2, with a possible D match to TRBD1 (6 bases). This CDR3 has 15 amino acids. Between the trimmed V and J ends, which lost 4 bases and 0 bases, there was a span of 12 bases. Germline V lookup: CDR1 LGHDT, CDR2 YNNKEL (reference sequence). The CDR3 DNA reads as TGTGCCAGCAGCCCCCTCCGGACAGCTAACTATGGCTACACCTTC. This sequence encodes CASSPLRTANYGYTF.

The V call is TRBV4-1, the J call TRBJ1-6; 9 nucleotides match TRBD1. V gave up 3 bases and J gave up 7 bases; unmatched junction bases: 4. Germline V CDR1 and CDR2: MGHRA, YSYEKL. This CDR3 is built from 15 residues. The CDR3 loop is CASSQGQGWNSPLHF. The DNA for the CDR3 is TGCGCCAGCAGCCAGGGACAGGGTTGGAATTCACCCCTCCACTTT.

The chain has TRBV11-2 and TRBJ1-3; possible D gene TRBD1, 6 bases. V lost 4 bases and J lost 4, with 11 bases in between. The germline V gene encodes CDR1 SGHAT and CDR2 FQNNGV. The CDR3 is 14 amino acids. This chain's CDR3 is CASSSPGHGNTIYF. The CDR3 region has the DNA TGTGCCAGCAGCTCGCCGGGACACGGAAACACCATATATTTT.

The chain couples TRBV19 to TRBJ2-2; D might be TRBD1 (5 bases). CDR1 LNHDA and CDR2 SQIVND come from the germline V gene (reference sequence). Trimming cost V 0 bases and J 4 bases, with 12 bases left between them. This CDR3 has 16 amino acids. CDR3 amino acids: CASSIEGRAATGELFF. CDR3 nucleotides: TGTGCCAGTAGTATAGAGGGCAGGGCGGCCACCGGGGAGCTGTTTTTT.

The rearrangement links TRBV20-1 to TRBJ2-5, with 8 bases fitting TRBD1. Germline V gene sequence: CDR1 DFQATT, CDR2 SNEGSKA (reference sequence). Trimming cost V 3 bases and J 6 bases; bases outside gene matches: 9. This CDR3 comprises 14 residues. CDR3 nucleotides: TGCAGTGCTAGTCCTTACAGGGGGGAGAAGACCCAGTACTTC. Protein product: CSASPYRGEKTQYF.

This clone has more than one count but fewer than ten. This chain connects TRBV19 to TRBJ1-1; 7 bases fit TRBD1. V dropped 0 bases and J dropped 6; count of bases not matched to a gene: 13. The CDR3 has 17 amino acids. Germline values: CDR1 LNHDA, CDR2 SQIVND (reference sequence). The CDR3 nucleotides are TGTGCCAGTAGTATAGATTGGGTAGGGGGCCTACCCGCTGAAGCTTTCTTT. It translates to CASSIDWVGGLPAEAFF.

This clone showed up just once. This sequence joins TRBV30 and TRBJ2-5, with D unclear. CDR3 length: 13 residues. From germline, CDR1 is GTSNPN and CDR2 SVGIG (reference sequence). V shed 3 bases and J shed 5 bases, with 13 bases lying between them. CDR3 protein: CAWSGHAWETQYF. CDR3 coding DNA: TGTGCCTGGAGCGGTCACGCCTGGGAGACCCAGTACTTC. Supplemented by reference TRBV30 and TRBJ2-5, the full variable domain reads SQTIHQWPATLVQPVGSPLSLECTVEGTSNPNLYWYRQAAGRGLQLLFYSVGIGQISSEVPQNLSASRPQDRQFILSSKKLLLSDSGFYLCAWSGHAWETQYFGPGTRLLVL.

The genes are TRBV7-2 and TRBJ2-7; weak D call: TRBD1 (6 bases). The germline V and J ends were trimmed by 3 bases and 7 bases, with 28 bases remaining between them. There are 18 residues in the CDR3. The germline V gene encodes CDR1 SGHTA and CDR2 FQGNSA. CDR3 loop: CASSLGIRGKRPLGEQYF. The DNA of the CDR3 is TGTGCCAGCAGCTTGGGGATCAGGGGTAAAAGGCCCCTTGGGGAGCAGTACTTC.

DNA for the CDR3: TGTGCCAGCAAATCGGGCGGGAGGCCCACAGATACGCAGTATTTT. It specifies CASKSGGRPTDTQYF. The J gene is TRBJ2-3, the V gene TRBV19, with 8 bases identical to TRBD2. Germline assignment: CDR1 LNHDA and CDR2 SQIVND (reference sequence). V dropped 9 bases and J dropped 2; count of bases not matched to a gene: 10. This CDR3 spans 15 amino acids. The variable domain in full, with the rest retrieved from reference TRBV19 and TRBJ2-3, is DGGITQSPKYLFRKEGQNVTLSCEQNLNHDAMYWYRQDPGQGLRLIYYSQIVNDFQKGDIAEGYSVSREKKESFPLTVTSAQKNPTAFYLCASKSGGRPTDTQYFGPGTRLTVL.

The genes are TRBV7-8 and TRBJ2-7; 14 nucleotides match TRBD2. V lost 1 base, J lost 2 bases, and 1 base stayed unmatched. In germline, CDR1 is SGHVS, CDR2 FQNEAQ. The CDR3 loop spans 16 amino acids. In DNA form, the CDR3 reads TGTGCCAGCAGCTTAGGACTAGCGGGAGGGCCCTACGAGCAGTACTTC. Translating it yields CASSLGLAGGPYEQYF.

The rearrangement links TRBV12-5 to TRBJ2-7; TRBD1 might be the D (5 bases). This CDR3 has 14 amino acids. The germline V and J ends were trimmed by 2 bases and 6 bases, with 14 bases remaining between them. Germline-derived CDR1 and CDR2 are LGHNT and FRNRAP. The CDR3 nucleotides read TGTGCTAGTGGTTTGACACAGGTGGCCGGCGAGCAGTACTTC. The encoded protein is CASGLTQVAGEQYF.

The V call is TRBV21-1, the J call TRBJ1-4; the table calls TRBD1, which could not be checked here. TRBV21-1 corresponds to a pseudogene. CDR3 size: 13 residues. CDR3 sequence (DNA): TGTGCCAGCAGAAGGACAGGGAACGAAAAACTGTTTTTT. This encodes CASRRTGNEKLFF.

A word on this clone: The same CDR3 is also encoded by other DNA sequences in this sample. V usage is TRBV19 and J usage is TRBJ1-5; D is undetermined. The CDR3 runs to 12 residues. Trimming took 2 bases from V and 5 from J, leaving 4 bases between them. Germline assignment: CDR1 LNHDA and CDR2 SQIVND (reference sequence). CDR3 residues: CASSILDQPQHF. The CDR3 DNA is TGTGCCAGTAGTATACTTGATCAGCCCCAGCATTTT. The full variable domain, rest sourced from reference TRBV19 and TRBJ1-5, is DGGITQSPKYLFRKEGQNVTLSCEQNLNHDAMYWYRQDPGQGLRLIYYSQIVNDFQKGDIAEGYSVSREKKESFPLTVTSAQKNPTAFYLCASSILDQPQHFGDGTRLSIL.

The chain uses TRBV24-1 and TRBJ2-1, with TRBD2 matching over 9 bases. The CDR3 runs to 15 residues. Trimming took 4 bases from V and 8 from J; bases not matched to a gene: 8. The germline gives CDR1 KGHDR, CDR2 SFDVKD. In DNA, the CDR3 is TGTGCCACCAGTGAACGTAGCGGGAGAACGGATGAGCAGTTCTTC. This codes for CATSERSGRTDEQFF.

In DNA, the CDR3 is TGTGCCTGGGGACAGGGCGGGGTGTCCTACGAGCAGTACTTC. Translated: CAWGQGGVSYEQYF. The chain is built from TRBV30 and TRBJ2-7; TRBD1 matches 8 bases. This CDR3 has 14 residues. J gave up 1 base and V 5 bases, and 7 bases lay outside the gene matches. Germline CDR1 is GTSNPN and CDR2 is SVGIG (reference sequence).

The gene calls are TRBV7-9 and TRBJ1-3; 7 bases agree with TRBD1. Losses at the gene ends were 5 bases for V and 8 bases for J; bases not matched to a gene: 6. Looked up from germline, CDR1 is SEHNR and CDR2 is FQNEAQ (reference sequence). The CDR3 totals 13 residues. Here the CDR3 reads CASSRQGSHTIYF. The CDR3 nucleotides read TGTGCCAGCAGCAGACAGGGTTCGCACACCATATATTTT.

The CDR3 DNA is TGTGCCAGCGGCAGGGCCCTCCAAGCTTTCTTT. Translated: CASGRALQAFF. The rearrangement joins TRBV6-5 to TRBJ1-1; possible D gene TRBD1, 5 bases. Germline CDR1 is MNHEY and CDR2 is SVGAGI. V lost 8 bases and J 9 bases, leaving 13 bases between the germline ends. The CDR3 is made up of 11 amino acids.

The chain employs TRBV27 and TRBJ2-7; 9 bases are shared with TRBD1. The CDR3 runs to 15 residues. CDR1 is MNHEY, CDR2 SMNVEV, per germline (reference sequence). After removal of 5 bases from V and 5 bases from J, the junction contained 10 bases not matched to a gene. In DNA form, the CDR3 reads TGTGCCAGCAGTCCCCTACAGGGGGCGCGACACGAGCAGTACTTC. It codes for CASSPLQGARHEQYF.

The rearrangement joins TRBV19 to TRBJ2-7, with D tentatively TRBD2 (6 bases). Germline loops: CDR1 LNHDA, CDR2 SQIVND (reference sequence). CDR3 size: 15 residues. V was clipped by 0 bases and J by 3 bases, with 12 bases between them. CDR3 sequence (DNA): TGTGCCAGTAGTATAGACAAGGAGGGAGGCTACGAGCAGTACTTC. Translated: CASSIDKEGGYEQYF.

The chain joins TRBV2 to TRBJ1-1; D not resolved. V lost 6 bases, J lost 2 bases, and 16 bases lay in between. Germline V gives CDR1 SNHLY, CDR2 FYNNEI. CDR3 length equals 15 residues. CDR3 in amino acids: CASRRLGRLNTEAFF. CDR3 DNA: TGTGCCAGCAGGAGGTTAGGCAGACTCAACACTGAAGCTTTCTTT.

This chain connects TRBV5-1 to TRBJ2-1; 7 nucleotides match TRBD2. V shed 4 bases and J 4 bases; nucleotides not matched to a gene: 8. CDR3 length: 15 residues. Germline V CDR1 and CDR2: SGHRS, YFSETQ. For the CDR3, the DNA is TGCGCCAGCAGCGAAGGGACTAACCCATACAATGAGCAGTTCTTC. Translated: CASSEGTNPYNEQFF.

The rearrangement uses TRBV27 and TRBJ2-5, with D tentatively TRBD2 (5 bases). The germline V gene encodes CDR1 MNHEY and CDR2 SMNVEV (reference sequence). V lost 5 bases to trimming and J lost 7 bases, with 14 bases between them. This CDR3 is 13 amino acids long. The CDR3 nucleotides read TGTGCCAGCAGTCCCTCACTTGAGGGGACCCAGTACTTC. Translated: CASSPSLEGTQYF.

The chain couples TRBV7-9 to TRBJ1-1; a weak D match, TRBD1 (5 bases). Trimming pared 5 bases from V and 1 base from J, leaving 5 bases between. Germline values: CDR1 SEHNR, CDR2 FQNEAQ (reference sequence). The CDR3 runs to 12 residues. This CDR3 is CASSDRNTEAFF. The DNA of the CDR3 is TGTGCCAGCAGCGACAGGAACACTGAAGCTTTCTTT.